This entry features one T cell receptor beta chain sequence. What it binds is not known. Sequenced by immunoSEQ multiplex PCR; TCRdb stores in-frame clones only, minus some. The data contain 85,000 to 100,000 clones, 80% of them singletons. The sample originates from a study of a mutant IDH1 vaccine in newly diagnosed glioma. Turning to the study itself: Most had both radiotherapy and temozolomide beforehand; others had only one.

Study results and caveats: Changes in top peripheral clonotypes did not appear linked to pseudoprogression. Induction of immune responses by the vaccine occurred in about 95% of patients.

Time point described: baseline, week 1 (first vaccination visit). Indicated treatment: pre-vaccination baseline after standard-of-care therapy. Donors harbored newly found WHO grade 3 or 4 IDH1-mutant, ATRX-lost astrocytomas. The CDR3 sequence is 15 residues long. Germline V lookup: CDR1 LNHDA, CDR2 SQIVND (reference sequence). V was pared by 7 bases and J by 0 bases, with 13 bases between. The clonotype was recovered from a man aged 35-49 years with glioma. The chain employs TRBV19 and TRBJ1-3, with D tentatively TRBD1 (5 bases). This specimen consisted of PBMCs, obtained from a glioma patient treated with radiotherapy, temozolomide or both. The DNA for the CDR3 is TGTGCCAGTAAACCGACAGCCTCCTCTGGAAACACCATATATTTT. Translating gives CASKPTASSGNTIYF. The variable domain in full, completed from reference TRBV19 and TRBJ1-3, reads DGGITQSPKYLFRKEGQNVTLSCEQNLNHDAMYWYRQDPGQGLRLIYYSQIVNDFQKGDIAEGYSVSREKKESFPLTVTSAQKNPTAFYLCASKPTASSGNTIYFGEGSWLTVV.